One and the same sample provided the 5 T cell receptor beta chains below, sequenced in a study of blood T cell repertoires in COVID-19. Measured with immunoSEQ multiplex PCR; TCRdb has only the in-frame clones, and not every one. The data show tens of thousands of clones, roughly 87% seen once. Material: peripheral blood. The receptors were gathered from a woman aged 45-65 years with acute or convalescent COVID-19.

As DNA, the CDR3 is TGTGCCAGCGAAGATGGTCACAACTCCTACGAGCAGTACTTC. It encodes CASEDGHNSYEQYF. The chain links TRBV2 to TRBJ2-7; D unresolved. V lost 8 bases and J lost 0, with 14 bases in between. This CDR3 spans 14 amino acids. From germline, CDR1 is SNHLY and CDR2 FYNNEI.

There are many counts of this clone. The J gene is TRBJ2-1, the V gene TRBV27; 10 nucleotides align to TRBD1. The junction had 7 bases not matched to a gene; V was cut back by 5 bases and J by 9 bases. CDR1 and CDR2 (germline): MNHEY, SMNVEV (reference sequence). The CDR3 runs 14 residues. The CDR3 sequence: CASSDGTGDPEQFF. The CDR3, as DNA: TGTGCCAGCAGTGACGGGACAGGGGACCCTGAGCAGTTCTTC.

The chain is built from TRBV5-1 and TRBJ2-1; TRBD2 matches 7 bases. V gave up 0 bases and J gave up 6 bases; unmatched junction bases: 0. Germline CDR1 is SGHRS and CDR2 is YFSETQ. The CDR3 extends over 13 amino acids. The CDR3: CASSLGLANEQFF. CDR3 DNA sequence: TGCGCCAGCAGCTTGGGACTAGCCAATGAGCAGTTCTTC.

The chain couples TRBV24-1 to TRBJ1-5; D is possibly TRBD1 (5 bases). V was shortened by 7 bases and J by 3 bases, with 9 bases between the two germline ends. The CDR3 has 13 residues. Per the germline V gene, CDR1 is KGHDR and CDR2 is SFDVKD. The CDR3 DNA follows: TGTGCCACCAGCAGGGAGGACAATCAGCCCCAGCATTTT. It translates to CATSREDNQPQHF.

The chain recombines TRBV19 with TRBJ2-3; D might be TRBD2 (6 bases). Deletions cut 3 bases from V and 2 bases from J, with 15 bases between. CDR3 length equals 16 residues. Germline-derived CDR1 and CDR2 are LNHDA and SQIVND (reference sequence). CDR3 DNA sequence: TGTGCCAGTAGTATTTATGGGACTCGACACACAGATACGCAGTATTTT. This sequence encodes CASSIYGTRHTDTQYF.